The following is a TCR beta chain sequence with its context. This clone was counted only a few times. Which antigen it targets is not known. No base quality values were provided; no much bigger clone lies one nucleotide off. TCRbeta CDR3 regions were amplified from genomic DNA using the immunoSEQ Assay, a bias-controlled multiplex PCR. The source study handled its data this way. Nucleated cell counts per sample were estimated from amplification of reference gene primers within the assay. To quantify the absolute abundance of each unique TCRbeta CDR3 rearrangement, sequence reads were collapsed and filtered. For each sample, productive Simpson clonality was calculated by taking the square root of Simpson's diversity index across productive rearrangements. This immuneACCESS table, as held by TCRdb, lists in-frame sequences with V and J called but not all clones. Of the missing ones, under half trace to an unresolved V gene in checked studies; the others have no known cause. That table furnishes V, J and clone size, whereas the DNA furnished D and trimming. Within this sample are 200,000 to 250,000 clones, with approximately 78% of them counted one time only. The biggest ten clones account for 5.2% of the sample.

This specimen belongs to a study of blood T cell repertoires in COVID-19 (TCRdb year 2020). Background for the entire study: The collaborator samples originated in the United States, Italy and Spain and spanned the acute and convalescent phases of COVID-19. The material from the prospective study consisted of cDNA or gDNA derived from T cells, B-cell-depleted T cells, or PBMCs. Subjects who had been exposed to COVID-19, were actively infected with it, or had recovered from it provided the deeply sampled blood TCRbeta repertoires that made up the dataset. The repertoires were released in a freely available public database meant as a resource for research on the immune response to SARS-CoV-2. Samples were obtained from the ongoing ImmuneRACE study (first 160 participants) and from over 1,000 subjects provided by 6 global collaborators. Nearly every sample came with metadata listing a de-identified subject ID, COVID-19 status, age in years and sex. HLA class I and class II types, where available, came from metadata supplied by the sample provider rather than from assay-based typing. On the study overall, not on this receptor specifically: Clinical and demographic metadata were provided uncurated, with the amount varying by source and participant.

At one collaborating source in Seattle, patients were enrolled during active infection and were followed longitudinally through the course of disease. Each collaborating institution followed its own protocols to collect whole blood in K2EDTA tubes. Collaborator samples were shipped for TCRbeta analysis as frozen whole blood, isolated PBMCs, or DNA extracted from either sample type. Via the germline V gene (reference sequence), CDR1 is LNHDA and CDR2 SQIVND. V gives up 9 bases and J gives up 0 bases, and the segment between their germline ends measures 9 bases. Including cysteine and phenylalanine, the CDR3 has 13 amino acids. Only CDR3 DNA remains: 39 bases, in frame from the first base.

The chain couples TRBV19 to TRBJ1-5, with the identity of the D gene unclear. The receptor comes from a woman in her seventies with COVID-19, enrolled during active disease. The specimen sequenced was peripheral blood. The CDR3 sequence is CARGQLSNQPQHF. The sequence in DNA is TGTGCCAGGGGCCAGCTTAGCAATCAGCCCCAGCATTTT.